This TCR beta chain was retrieved from a study of T cells in Graves' hyperthyroidism and ophthalmopathy. On the study more broadly: Peripheral blood was secured at the point of initial diagnosis, before any treatment.

Amplification yielded TCR beta CDR3 regions, with RNA transcripts as the source. Carried out on the TCR CDR3, a first-round RT-PCR used the HTBI primer set. TCRdb itself ran the multiplex PCR reads through MiXCR, one entry per CDR3 protein. The sample includes about 290,000 distinct CDR3 sequences, around 20% seen only once; the top ten take under 40%. This clonotype was detected a few times. The CDR3 runs 12 residues. Germline CDR1 is DFQATT and CDR2 is SNEGSKA (reference sequence). The J segment lost 8 bases and the V segment lost 6 bases, leaving 4 bases of the junction unmatched. The specimen sequenced was blood. The receptor was isolated from a man over 45 with Graves' ophthalmopathy. The V and J genes are TRBV20-1 and TRBJ1-6; 7 bases are a match to TRBD1. CDR3 loop: CSAIQGDSPLHF. The CDR3 region has the DNA TGCAGTGCGATTCAGGGGGATTCACCCCTCCACTTT.